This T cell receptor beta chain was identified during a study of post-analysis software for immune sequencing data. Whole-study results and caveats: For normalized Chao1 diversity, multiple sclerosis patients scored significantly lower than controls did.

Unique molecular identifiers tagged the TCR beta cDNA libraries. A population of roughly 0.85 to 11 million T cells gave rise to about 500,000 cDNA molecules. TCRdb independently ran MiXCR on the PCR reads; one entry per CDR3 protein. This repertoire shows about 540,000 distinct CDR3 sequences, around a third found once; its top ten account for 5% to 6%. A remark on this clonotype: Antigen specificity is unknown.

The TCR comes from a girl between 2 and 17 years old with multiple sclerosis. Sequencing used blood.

In DNA, the CDR3 is TGTGCCACCAGTGTCGGGGGGAGTGAGCAGTTCTTC. Translated, it gives CATSVGGSEQFF. The J gene is TRBJ2-1, the V gene TRBV24-1; 7 bases line up with TRBD2. The CDR3 totals 12 residues. The V and J ends lost 5 bases and 9 bases, in that order; junction bases with no gene match: 3. CDR1 KGHDR and CDR2 SFDVKD come from the germline V gene.